The clone carrying this TCR beta chain was seen more than once but under ten times. The data were obtained in a study of T cells in Graves' hyperthyroidism and ophthalmopathy. At the level of the study: The authors collected peripheral blood at initial diagnosis, before any treatment.

RNA transcripts were the template for amplifying TCR beta CDR3 regions. The TCR CDR3 was amplified in a first-round RT-PCR using the HTBI primer set. TCRdb reprocessed the multiplex PCR reads via MiXCR and lists one record per CDR3 protein. The sample lists some 720,000 distinct CDR3 sequences, around 17% seen once, with approximately 8.4% in the top ten. It was uncontrolled infection, other autoimmune disease, pregnancy or lactation that excluded patients. Germline CDR1 and CDR2: SQVTM and ANQGSEA. Trimming pared 7 bases from V and 4 bases from J, leaving 17 bases between. The CDR3 totals 14 residues.

The receptor comes from a young man with Graves' hyperthyroidism. The sequenced material came from blood. This chain uses TRBV29-1 with TRBJ2-1; D possibly corresponds to TRBD2 (5 bases). CDR3 sequence (DNA): TGCAGCGCCGAGGACTCCCCCGGGTACAATGAGCAGTTCTTC. Residues: CSAEDSPGYNEQFF.